This T cell receptor beta chain derives from a study of radiation and T cells in renal cell carcinoma. Method: immunoSEQ multiplex PCR; TCRdb's copy keeps in-frame clones and lacks some. The sample records about 150,000 clones, approximately 86% being singletons. Trimming pared 2 bases from V and 1 base from J, leaving 5 bases between. This CDR3 has 13 amino acids. Germline V CDR1 and CDR2: SEHNR, FQNEAQ (reference sequence). Time point defined: blood 2 weeks post-SBRT. Treatment in this sample: 15 Gy SBRT to primary tumor, nephrectomy 4 weeks later. Serial blood draws occurred at baseline and 2 and 4 weeks post-SBRT. A word on this clone: This same CDR3 is encoded by further DNA sequences in the sample.

V and J are TRBV7-9 and TRBJ1-1; D not certain. The specimen comprised blood, sampled from a patient whose treatment included radiotherapy and nephrectomy. The clonotype comes from a woman in her forties or fifties with renal cell carcinoma. The CDR3 nucleotides read TGTGCCAGCAGCTTACAAGGGAACACTGAAGCTTTCTTT. Amino acids: CASSLQGNTEAFF.